The T cell receptor beta chain described here comes from a study of graft-versus-host responses after intestinal transplantation. Germline CDR1 reads SGHTA; CDR2 reads FQGTGA. The CDR3 is 13 residues long. V was shortened by 4 bases and J by 4 bases, with 7 bases between the two germline ends. In its sample, this clone was seen once. Its specificity is unknown. Study-wide results and caveats: GvH clones surfaced in recipient marrow, some emerging earlier in ileum or blood.

The data were produced by immunoSEQ multiplex PCR, yet TCRdb's version contains in-frame clones alone and is incomplete. This table has fewer than 120,000 clones, roughly 95% appearing once. The chain combines TRBV7-3 with TRBJ2-2; no clear D gene. Specimen: unstimulated CD8+ T cells sorted from spleen or lymph node cells, collected before intestinal transplant. This receptor was taken from a human donor who received an intestinal transplant. The CDR3 loop reads CASSYGVTGELFF. The CDR3 DNA reads TGTGCCAGCAGCTATGGGGTCACCGGGGAGCTGTTTTTT.